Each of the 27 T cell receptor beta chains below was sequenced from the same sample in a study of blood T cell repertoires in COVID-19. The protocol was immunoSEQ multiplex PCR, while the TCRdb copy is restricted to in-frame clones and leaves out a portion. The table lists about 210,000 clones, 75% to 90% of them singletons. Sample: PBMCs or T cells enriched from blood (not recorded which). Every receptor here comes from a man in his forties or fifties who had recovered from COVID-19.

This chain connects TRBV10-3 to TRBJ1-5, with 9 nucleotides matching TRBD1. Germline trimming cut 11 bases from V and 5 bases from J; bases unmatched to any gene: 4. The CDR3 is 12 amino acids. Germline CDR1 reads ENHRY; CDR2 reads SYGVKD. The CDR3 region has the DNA TGTGCCGCCGGGACAGGGTATCAGCCCCAGCATTTT. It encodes CAAGTGYQPQHF.

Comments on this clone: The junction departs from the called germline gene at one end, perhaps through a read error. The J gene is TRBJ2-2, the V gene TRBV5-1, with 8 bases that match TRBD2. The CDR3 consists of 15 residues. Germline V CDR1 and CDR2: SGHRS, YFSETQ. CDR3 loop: CASSLGSGGTAELFF. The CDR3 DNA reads TGCGCCAGCAGCTTGGGATCGGGAGGGACCGCGGAGCTGTTTTTT.

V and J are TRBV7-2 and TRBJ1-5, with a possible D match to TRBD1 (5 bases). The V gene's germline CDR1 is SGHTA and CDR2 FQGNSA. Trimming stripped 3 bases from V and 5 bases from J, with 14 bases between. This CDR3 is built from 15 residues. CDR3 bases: TGTGCCAGCAGCTTCCGGGACCGGGAGGATCAGCCCCAGCATTTT. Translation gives CASSFRDREDQPQHF.

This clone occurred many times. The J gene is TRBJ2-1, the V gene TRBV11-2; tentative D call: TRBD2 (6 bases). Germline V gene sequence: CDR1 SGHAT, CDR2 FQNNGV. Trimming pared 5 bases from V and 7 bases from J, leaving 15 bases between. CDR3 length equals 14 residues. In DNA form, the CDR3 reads TGTGCCAGCAGCCCCCCGGGGGTGGGAAATGAGCAGTTCTTC. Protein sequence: CASSPPGVGNEQFF.

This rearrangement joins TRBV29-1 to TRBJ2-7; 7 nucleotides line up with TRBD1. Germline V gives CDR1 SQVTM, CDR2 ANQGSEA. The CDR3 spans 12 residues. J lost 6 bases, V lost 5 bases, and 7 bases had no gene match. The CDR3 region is CSVFLNRGEQYF. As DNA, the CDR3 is TGCAGCGTTTTCTTAAACAGGGGCGAGCAGTACTTC.

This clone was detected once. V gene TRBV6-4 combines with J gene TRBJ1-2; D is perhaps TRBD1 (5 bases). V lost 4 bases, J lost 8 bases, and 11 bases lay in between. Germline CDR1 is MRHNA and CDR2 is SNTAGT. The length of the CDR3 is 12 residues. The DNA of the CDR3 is TGTGCCAGCAGTGCGGGAGGGGAGGGCTACACCTTC. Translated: CASSAGGEGYTF.

The CDR3 DNA reads TGTGCCAGCAGCCGACAGTGGAAAAACACTGAAGCTTTCTTT. This sequence encodes CASSRQWKNTEAFF. The J gene is TRBJ1-1, the V gene TRBV14, with a possible D match to TRBD1 (5 bases). This CDR3 spans 14 amino acids. The V and J ends lost 4 bases and 2 bases respectively, with 11 bases between them. From germline, CDR1 is SGHDN and CDR2 FVKESK.

DNA of the CDR3: TGTGCCAGCAGTTACTCGGAGGGCCTGAGAGAGACCCAGTACTTC. Its translation is CASSYSEGLRETQYF. The chain employs TRBV6-6 and TRBJ2-5, with D maybe TRBD2 (6 bases). V was cut by 0 bases and J by 4 bases, with 12 bases left in between. Per germline, CDR1 MNHNY and CDR2 SVGAGI (reference sequence). This CDR3 has 15 amino acids.

The CDR3 DNA sequence: TGTGCCAGCACCATTTCTAGCGGTCCGAACACCGGGGAGCTGTTTTTT. Translation: CASTISSGPNTGELFF. The V and J genes are TRBV28 and TRBJ2-2, with TRBD2 identical over 7 bases. The CDR3 runs to 16 residues. V lost 7 bases, J lost 0 bases, and 8 bases stayed unmatched. Germline V gene data show CDR1 as MDHEN and CDR2 as SYDVKM.

Here the CDR3 reads CATRGNTEAFF. The CDR3 DNA is TGTGCCACCCGGGGGAACACTGAAGCTTTCTTT. The chain joins TRBV15 to TRBJ1-1, with D hard to call. Looked up from germline, CDR1 is LNHNV and CDR2 is YYDKDF (reference sequence). V gave up 8 bases and J gave up 1 base, with 5 bases separating them. There are 11 residues in the CDR3.

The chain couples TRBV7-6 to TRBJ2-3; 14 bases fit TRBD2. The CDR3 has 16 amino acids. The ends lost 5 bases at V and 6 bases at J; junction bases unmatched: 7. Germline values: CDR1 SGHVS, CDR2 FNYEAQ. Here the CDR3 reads CASSLGTSGSLDTQYF. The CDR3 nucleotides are TGTGCCAGCAGCCTTGGGACTAGCGGGAGTTTGGATACGCAGTATTTT.

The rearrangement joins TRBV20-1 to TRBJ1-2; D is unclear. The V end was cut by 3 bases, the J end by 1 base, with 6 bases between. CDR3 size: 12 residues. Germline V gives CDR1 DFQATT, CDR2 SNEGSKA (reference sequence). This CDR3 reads CSASSDNYGYTF. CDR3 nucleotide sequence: TGCAGTGCTAGTTCAGATAACTATGGCTACACCTTC.

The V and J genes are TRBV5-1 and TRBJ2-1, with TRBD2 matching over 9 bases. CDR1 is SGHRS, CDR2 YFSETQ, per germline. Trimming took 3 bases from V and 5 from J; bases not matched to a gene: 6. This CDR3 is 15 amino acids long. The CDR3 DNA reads TGCGCCAGCAGCTATGCCCTAGCGGGACACAATGAGCAGTTCTTC. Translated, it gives CASSYALAGHNEQFF.

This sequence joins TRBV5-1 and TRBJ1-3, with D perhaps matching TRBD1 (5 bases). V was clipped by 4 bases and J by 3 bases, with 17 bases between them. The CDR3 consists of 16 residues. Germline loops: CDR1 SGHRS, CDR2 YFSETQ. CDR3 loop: CASSTSGRLFGNTIYF. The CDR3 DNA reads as TGCGCCAGCAGCACCTCAGGGAGGTTGTTTGGAAACACCATATATTTT.

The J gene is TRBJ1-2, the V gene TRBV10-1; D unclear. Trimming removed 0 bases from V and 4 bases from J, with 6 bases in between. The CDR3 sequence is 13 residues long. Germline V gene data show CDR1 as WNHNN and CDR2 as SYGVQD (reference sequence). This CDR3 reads CASSESGFYGYTF. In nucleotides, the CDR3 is TGCGCCAGCAGTGAGTCCGGTTTCTATGGCTACACCTTC.

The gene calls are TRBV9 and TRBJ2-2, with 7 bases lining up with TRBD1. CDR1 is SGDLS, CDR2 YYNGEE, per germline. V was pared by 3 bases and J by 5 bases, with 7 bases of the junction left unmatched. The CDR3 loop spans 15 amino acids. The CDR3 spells CASSGRQGVTGELFF. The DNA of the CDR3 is TGTGCCAGCAGCGGTAGACAGGGCGTTACCGGGGAGCTGTTTTTT. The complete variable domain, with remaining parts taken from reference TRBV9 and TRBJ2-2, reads DSGVTQTPKHLITATGQRVTLRCSPRSGDLSVYWYQQSLDQGLQFLIQYYNGEERAKGNILERFSAQQFPDLHSELNLSSLELGDSALYFCASSGRQGVTGELFFGEGSRLTVL.

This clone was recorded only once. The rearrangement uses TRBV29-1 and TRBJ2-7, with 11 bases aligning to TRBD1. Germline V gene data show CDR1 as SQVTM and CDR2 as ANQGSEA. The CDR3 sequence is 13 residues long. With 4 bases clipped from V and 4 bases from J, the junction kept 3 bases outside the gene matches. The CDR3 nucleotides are TGCAGCGTTGTGAGGGACAGGGGGTACGAGCAGTACTTC. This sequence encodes CSVVRDRGYEQYF.

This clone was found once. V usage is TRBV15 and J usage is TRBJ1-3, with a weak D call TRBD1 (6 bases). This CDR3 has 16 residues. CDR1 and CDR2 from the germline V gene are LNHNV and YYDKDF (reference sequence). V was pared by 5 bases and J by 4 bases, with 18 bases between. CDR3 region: CATSDGLNRDGNTIYF. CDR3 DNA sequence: TGTGCCACCAGCGATGGGCTTAACAGGGACGGAAACACCATATATTTT.

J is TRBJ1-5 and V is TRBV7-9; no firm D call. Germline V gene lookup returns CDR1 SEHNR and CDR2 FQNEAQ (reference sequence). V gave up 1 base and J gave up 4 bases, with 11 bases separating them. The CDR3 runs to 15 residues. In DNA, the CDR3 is TGTGCCAGCAGCTTAGGGAACGGAGATAATCAGCCCCAGCATTTT. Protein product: CASSLGNGDNQPQHF.

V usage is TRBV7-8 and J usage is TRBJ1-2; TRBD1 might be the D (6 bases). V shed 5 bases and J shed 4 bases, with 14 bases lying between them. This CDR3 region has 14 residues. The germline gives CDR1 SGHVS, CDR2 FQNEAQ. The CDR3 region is CASSPDGGGYGYTF. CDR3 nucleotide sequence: TGTGCCAGCAGCCCGGATGGGGGCGGCTATGGCTACACCTTC.

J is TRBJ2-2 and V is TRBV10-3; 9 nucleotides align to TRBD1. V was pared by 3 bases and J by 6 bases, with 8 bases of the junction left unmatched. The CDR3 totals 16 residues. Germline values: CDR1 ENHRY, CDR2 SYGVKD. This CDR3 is CAISEPGQGGAGELFF. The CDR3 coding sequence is TGTGCCATCAGTGAACCGGGACAGGGTGGCGCCGGGGAGCTGTTTTTT.

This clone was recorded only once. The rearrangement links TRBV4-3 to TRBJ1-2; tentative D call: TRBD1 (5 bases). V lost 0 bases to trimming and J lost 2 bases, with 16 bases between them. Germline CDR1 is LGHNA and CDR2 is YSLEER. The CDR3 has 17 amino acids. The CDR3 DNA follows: TGCGCCAGCAGCCAAGAGCGGGCAGGGAGGTCGAACTATGGCTACACCTTC. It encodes CASSQERAGRSNYGYTF.

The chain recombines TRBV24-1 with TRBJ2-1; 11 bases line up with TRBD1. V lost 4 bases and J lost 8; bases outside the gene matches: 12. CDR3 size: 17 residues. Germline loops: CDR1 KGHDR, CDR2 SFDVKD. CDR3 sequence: CATSERTGGGRRDEQFF. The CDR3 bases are TGTGCCACCAGTGAACGGACAGGGGGCGGGCGTAGAGATGAGCAGTTCTTC.

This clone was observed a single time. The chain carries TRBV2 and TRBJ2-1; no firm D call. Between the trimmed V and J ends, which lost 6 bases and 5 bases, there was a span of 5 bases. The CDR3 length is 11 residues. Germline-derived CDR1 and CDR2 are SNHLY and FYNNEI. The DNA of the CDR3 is TGTGCCAGCAGGTATGACAATGAGCAGTTCTTC. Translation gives CASRYDNEQFF.

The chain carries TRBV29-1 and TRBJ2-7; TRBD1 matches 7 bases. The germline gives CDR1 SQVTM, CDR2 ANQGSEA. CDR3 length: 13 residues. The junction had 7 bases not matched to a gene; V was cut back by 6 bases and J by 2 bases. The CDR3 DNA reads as TGCAGCGTGTACGAGGGGACAGCCTACGAGCAGTACTTC. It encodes CSVYEGTAYEQYF.

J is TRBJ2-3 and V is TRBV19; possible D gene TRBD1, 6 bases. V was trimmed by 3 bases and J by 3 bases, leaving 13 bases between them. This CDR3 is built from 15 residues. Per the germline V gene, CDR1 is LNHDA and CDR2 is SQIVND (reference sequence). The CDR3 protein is CASSILTGETDTQYF. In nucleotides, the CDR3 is TGTGCCAGTAGTATTTTGACAGGAGAGACAGATACGCAGTATTTT.

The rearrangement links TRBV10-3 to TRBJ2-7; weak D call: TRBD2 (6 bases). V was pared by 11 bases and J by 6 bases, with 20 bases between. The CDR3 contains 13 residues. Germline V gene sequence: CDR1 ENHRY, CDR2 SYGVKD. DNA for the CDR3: TGTGCCGCGCAAAGGGCGGGGATGGGCGAGCAGTACTTC. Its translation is CAAQRAGMGEQYF.